This is a list of T cell receptor beta chains from one sample in a study of beta chain features in type 1 diabetes. The repertoire was sequenced with immunoSEQ multiplex PCR; TCRdb's copy has only in-frame clones and lacks some. The sample lists roughly 260,000 clones; 20% were seen once. Specimen: naive CD4+ T cells from blood. These receptors were obtained from a woman between 35 and 50 years old with type 1 diabetes. CDR3s include the opening cysteine and the closing phenylalanine or tryptophan. D genes are given only for firm matches. Size tells how often a clone was seen (once, few, many) or the class of an expanded clone, and some rows leave it out.

-	few	TRBV30	TRBJ2-5	15	CAWNIGLGQQETQYF	TGTGCCTGGAACATAGGACTGGGCCAACAAGAGACCCAGTACTTC
-	-	TRBV7-2	TRBJ1-6	14	CASSSNRAHSPLHF	TGTGCCAGCAGCTCTAACAGGGCCCATTCACCCCTCCACTTT
-	few	TRBV28	TRBJ2-5	15	CASSLRPGIPKTQYF	TGTGCCAGCAGTTTAAGACCCGGGATTCCGAAGACCCAGTACTTC
-	-	TRBV7-9	TRBJ1-5	15	CASSSTGFSNQPQHF	TGTGCCAGCAGCTCAACAGGGTTCAGCAATCAGCCCCAGCATTTT
TRBD1	-	TRBV18	TRBJ2-1	15	CASSLPGQVGNEQFF	TGTGCCAGCTCACTGCCGGGACAGGTGGGCAATGAGCAGTTCTTC
TRBD2	few	TRBV7-9	TRBJ2-3	14	CASILAGGTDTQYF	TGTGCCAGCATTCTAGCGGGGGGAACAGATACGCAGTATTTT
TRBD1	-	TRBV11-3	TRBJ2-1	15	CASSWGQGRFDEQFF	TGTGCCAGCAGCTGGGGACAGGGACGATTTGATGAGCAGTTCTTC
TRBD1	few	TRBV5-1	TRBJ2-1	16	CASSAQGQGSYNEQFF	TGCGCCAGCAGCGCCCAGGGACAGGGATCCTACAATGAGCAGTTCTTC
-	few	TRBV9	TRBJ2-3	13	CASSSRLTDTQYF	TGTGCCAGCAGCTCCAGACTGACAGATACGCAGTATTTT
TRBD1	-	TRBV5-1	TRBJ1-5	15	CASSLEQGRNQPQHF	TGCGCCAGCAGCTTGGAACAGGGGAGGAATCAGCCCCAGCATTTT
-	-	TRBV6-6	TRBJ2-7	14	CASSHPGAYYEQYF	TGTGCCAGCAGTCATCCGGGAGCCTACTACGAGCAGTACTTC
TRBD1	-	TRBV19	TRBJ1-5	15	CASTRTGTGNQPQHF	TGTGCCAGTACTAGGACAGGGACCGGCAATCAGCCCCAGCATTTT
TRBD1	-	TRBV28	TRBJ2-6	16	CASGRQGGTGANVLTF	TGTGCCAGCGGACGACAGGGCGGTACTGGGGCCAACGTCCTGACTTTC
-	few	TRBV7-9	TRBJ1-2	15	CASSRGGAINYGYTF	TGTGCCAGCAGCCGTGGGGGGGCGATCAACTATGGCTACACCTTC
-	-	TRBV28	TRBJ2-7	12	CASSSRSYEQYF	TGTGCCAGCAGTTCCAGGTCCTACGAGCAGTACTTC
TRBD2	-	TRBV5-4	TRBJ2-1	16	CASSLGGRAPRNEQFF	TGTGCCAGCAGCTTGGGAGGGAGGGCCCCTAGGAATGAGCAGTTCTTC
-	few	TRBV9	TRBJ2-7	13	CASSVAQGREQYF	TGTGCCAGCAGCGTAGCGCAGGGAAGGGAGCAGTACTTC
-	-	TRBV13	TRBJ2-5	14	CASSLGRSEETQYF	TGTGCCAGCAGCTTGGGTAGGAGTGAAGAGACCCAGTACTTC
TRBD1	few	TRBV2	TRBJ1-5	14	CARRTGGGNQPQHF	TGTGCCAGAAGGACAGGAGGGGGCAATCAGCCCCAGCATTTT
-	few	TRBV2	TRBJ2-5	15	CASSEGMGAQETQYF	TGTGCCAGCAGTGAAGGGATGGGGGCCCAAGAGACCCAGTACTTC
-	-	TRBV9	TRBJ2-3	14	CASSVRDSTDTQYF	TGTGCCAGCAGCGTACGAGATAGCACAGATACGCAGTATTTT
-	-	TRBV7-9	TRBJ1-2	15	CASTDPQGANYGYTF	TGTGCCAGCACCGATCCACAGGGAGCTAACTATGGCTACACCTTC
-	-	TRBV6-6	TRBJ2-1	16	CASSYSPGTSYNEQFF	TGTGCCAGCAGTTACTCCCCGGGAACCTCCTACAATGAGCAGTTCTTC
TRBD1	few	TRBV19	TRBJ1-1	17	CASSIDRGAGRNTEAFF	TGTGCCAGTAGTATTGACAGGGGAGCAGGGAGGAACACTGAAGCTTTCTTT
TRBD1	few	TRBV4-1	TRBJ2-5	14	CASSRTGSRETQYF	TGCGCCAGCAGCAGGACAGGTTCCCGGGAGACCCAGTACTTC
-	-	TRBV7-3	TRBJ2-4	13	CASSSDGGNIQYF	TGTGCCAGCAGCTCGGACGGGGGAAACATTCAGTACTTC
TRBD2	-	TRBV5-6	TRBJ2-5	16	CASSRTLAGIQETQYF	TGTGCCAGCAGCCGGACTCTAGCGGGGATACAAGAGACCCAGTACTTC
-	-	TRBV28	TRBJ2-1	14	CASSSPPRGGSEFF	TGTGCCAGCAGTTCCCCGCCGAGGGGGGGGTCGGAGTTCTTC
-	-	TRBV4-3	TRBJ2-3	16	CASSQDSSGRTDTQYF	TGCGCCAGCAGCCAAGACAGCAGCGGGCGCACAGATACGCAGTATTTT
TRBD2	-	TRBV29-1	TRBJ2-1	14	CSVVGIAGGNEQFF	TGCAGCGTTGTAGGGATAGCGGGAGGAAATGAGCAGTTCTTC
-	few	TRBV6-5	TRBJ2-3	14	CASRRTASTDTQYF	TGTGCCAGCAGAAGGACAGCTAGCACAGATACGCAGTATTTT
TRBD2	few	TRBV28	TRBJ2-1	15	CASSLGLAGTNEQFF	TGTGCCAGCAGTTTAGGGCTAGCGGGGACCAATGAGCAGTTCTTC
-	few	TRBV29-1	TRBJ2-7	13	CSVRDLNTYEQYF	TGCAGCGTGCGCGATCTTAATACCTACGAGCAGTACTTC
-	-	TRBV4-3	TRBJ1-1	15	CASSHRWGPGTEAFF	TGCGCCAGCAGCCACCGGTGGGGCCCCGGGACTGAAGCTTTCTTT
-	few	TRBV7-8	TRBJ2-1	11	CASSPGEIQFF	TGTGCCAGCAGCCCGGGGGAGATACAGTTCTTC
-	few	TRBV15	TRBJ1-3	14	CATSRDTGGNTIYF	TGTGCCACCAGCAGAGATACAGGGGGAAACACCATATATTTT
-	-	TRBV7-2	TRBJ2-5	13	CASSLRLVETQYF	TGTGCCAGCAGTCTCCGACTAGTGGAGACCCAGTACTTC
-	-	TRBV7-3	TRBJ1-3	15	CASSLTGTPGNTIYF	TGTGCCAGCAGCTTAACAGGGACACCTGGAAACACCATATATTTT
-	-	TRBV29-1	TRBJ1-1	13	CSVVEQPNTEAFF	TGCAGCGTTGTGGAGCAGCCGAACACTGAAGCTTTCTTT
TRBD1	few	TRBV6-5	TRBJ1-1	16	CASSSSRGRGNTEAFF	TGTGCCAGCAGTTCCTCAAGGGGGCGAGGAAACACTGAAGCTTTCTTT
TRBD2	-	TRBV11-2	TRBJ2-1	18	CASSLDWRGVNSYNEQFF	TGTGCCAGCAGCTTAGATTGGCGGGGGGTCAATTCCTACAATGAGCAGTTCTTC
-	-	TRBV14	TRBJ1-6	15	CASSQDGQGYSPLHF	TGTGCCAGCAGCCAAGATGGGCAGGGGTATTCACCCCTCCACTTT
-	once	TRBV9	TRBJ1-5	13	CASSVGSDQPQHF	TGTGCCAGCAGCGTAGGCAGTGATCAGCCCCAGCATTTT
TRBD1	-	TRBV5-6	TRBJ1-1	16	CASSLEGTGLNTEAFF	TGTGCCAGCAGCTTGGAGGGGACAGGGTTGAACACTGAAGCTTTCTTT
-	-	TRBV20-1	TRBJ2-5	11	CSANRGGTQYF	TGCAGTGCTAACCGCGGAGGGACCCAGTACTTC
-	-	TRBV30	TRBJ2-1	15	CAWSEDQRHYNEQFF	TGTGCCTGGAGCGAAGACCAGCGGCACTACAATGAGCAGTTCTTC
-	-	TRBV28	TRBJ1-5	16	CASSLFQGMSNQPQHF	TGTGCCAGCAGTTTATTTCAGGGGATGAGCAATCAGCCCCAGCATTTT
TRBD1	few	TRBV2	TRBJ1-2	14	CASTLQGDWYGYTF	TGTGCCAGCACCTTACAGGGGGATTGGTATGGCTACACCTTC
TRBD2	few	TRBV29-1	TRBJ2-3	13	CSVGGGSVDTQYF	TGCAGCGTTGGGGGAGGGAGTGTAGATACGCAGTATTTT
TRBD2	-	TRBV4-2	TRBJ2-3	16	CASSRSRDYPGDTQYF	TGTGCCAGCAGCCGCTCCCGGGACTACCCGGGGGATACGCAGTATTTT
TRBD1	-	TRBV4-2	TRBJ1-2	14	CASSRPGQGNGYTF	TGTGCCAGCAGTCGCCCGGGACAGGGGAATGGCTACACCTTC
-	few	TRBV6-5	TRBJ2-5	13	CASTNGVQETQYF	TGTGCCAGCACGAACGGGGTCCAAGAGACCCAGTACTTC
-	-	TRBV18	TRBJ1-6	13	CASSQHGNSPLHF	TGTGCCAGCTCTCAACACGGGAATTCACCCCTCCACTTT